This entry lists 24 T cell receptor beta chains sequenced from one sample in a study of cytomegalovirus exposure and HLA in healthy donors. The PCR contained 60 Vbeta and 13 Jbeta primers. Measured with immunoSEQ multiplex PCR; TCRdb has only the in-frame clones, and not every one. The sample has 150,000 to 200,000 clones, roughly 85% seen once. Material for sequencing was PBMCs. The receptors shown here come from a woman aged 45 to 65 in good health and CMV-seronegative.

This clone was counted between two and nine times. V and J are TRBV7-9 and TRBJ2-7, with 8 bases lining up with TRBD1. J lost 1 base, V lost 5 bases, and 7 bases had no gene match. CDR1 and CDR2 from the germline V gene are SEHNR and FQNEAQ (reference sequence). This CDR3 region has 15 residues. CDR3 in amino acids: CASSKTGTGSYEQYF. The CDR3 coding sequence is TGTGCCAGCAGCAAGACCGGGACAGGATCCTACGAGCAGTACTTC.

CDR3 sequence (DNA): TGTGCCAGCAGTCGACAGGGGGCGGCTGAAGCTTTCTTT. It translates to CASSRQGAAEAFF. V is TRBV27 and J is TRBJ1-1; 10 nucleotides align to TRBD1. V lost 5 bases, J lost 6 bases, and 3 bases stayed unmatched. This CDR3 contains 13 residues. Germline lookup yields CDR1 MNHEY and CDR2 SMNVEV (reference sequence).

J is TRBJ1-2 and V is TRBV6-5; the match to TRBD1 covers 9 bases. This CDR3 contains 15 residues. Per germline, CDR1 MNHEY and CDR2 SVGAGI. The trim removed 8 bases at V and 8 bases at J, leaving 15 bases unmatched. CDR3 sequence reads: CASRPNTGGARGYTF. The CDR3 region has the DNA TGTGCCAGCCGTCCTAACACAGGGGGCGCGCGGGGCTACACCTTC.

The chain employs TRBV5-1 and TRBJ2-1; 10 bases are shared with TRBD2. This CDR3 region has 18 residues. The V gene's germline CDR1 is SGHRS and CDR2 YFSETQ. V lost 2 bases to trimming and J lost 7 bases; unmatched junction nucleotides: 15. The CDR3 sequence: CASSFSSGRTSRGNEQFF. The DNA for the CDR3 is TGCGCCAGCAGCTTCAGTAGCGGGAGGACCTCTCGGGGTAATGAGCAGTTCTTC.

V is TRBV5-4 and J is TRBJ2-1; TRBD2 matches at 9 bases. Germline CDR1 and CDR2: SGHNT and YYREEE (reference sequence). Trimming removed 0 bases from V and 4 bases from J; junction bases left unmatched: 8. The CDR3 runs to 17 residues. The CDR3 bases are TGTGCCAGCAGCTTGGCCTGGGGCGGGGGGGGTTACAATGAGCAGTTCTTC. It translates to CASSLAWGGGGYNEQFF. Together with reference TRBV5-4 and TRBJ2-1, the CDR3 gives the full variable domain: ETGVTQSPTHLIKTRGQQVTLRCSSQSGHNTVSWYQQALGQGPQFIFQYYREEENGRGNFPPRFSGLQFPNYSSELNVNALELDDSALYLCASSLAWGGGGYNEQFFGPGTRLTVL.

The V gene is TRBV28, the J gene TRBJ1-2; the match to TRBD1 covers 12 bases. The CDR3 runs 15 residues. Looked up from germline, CDR1 is MDHEN and CDR2 is SYDVKM. The V segment lost 6 bases and the J segment 8 bases; nucleotides outside the gene matches: 10. The CDR3 region has the DNA TGTGCCAGCAGATTGGGACAGGGGGCGCTTAGAGGCTACACCTTC. This sequence encodes CASRLGQGALRGYTF.

The chain uses TRBV28 and TRBJ2-7, with 11 nucleotides matching TRBD1. Trimming removed 6 bases from V and 4 bases from J; junction bases left unmatched: 8. The CDR3 spans 15 residues. The germline gives CDR1 MDHEN, CDR2 SYDVKM. The chain's CDR3 is CASSPGGTGGYEQYF. DNA of the CDR3: TGTGCCAGCAGCCCTGGTGGGACAGGGGGTTACGAGCAGTACTTC.

The CDR3 is CASRAQGLEAFF. The CDR3, as DNA: TGTGCCAGCAGGGCGCAGGGGCTCGAAGCTTTCTTT. The gene calls are TRBV28 and TRBJ1-1; D perhaps matches TRBD1 (6 bases). The CDR3 runs to 12 residues. Per the germline V gene, CDR1 is MDHEN and CDR2 is SYDVKM. V was trimmed by 6 bases and J by 8 bases, leaving 13 bases between them.

This sequence joins TRBV25-1 and TRBJ2-3, with 7 bases lining up with TRBD2. The CDR3 totals 13 residues. CDR1 is MGHDK and CDR2 is SYGVNS in the germline V gene. The V and J ends lost 6 bases and 6 bases, in that order; junction bases with no gene match: 6. DNA of the CDR3: TGTGCCAGCAGGGGGCTAGCGGTTGATACGCAGTATTTT. Residues: CASRGLAVDTQYF.

The V call is TRBV28, the J call TRBJ1-2; D perhaps matches TRBD1 (5 bases). V was shortened by 5 bases and J by 1 base, with 14 bases between the two germline ends. Germline assignment: CDR1 MDHEN and CDR2 SYDVKM. The CDR3 sequence is 15 residues long. DNA of the CDR3: TGTGCCAGCAGTCCCAACGGGGGAAATAACTATGGCTACACCTTC. Protein: CASSPNGGNNYGYTF.

A word on this clone: Within the sample, other DNA sequences also encode this same CDR3. This chain joins TRBV28 and TRBJ1-1, with 11 bases that match TRBD1. Germline V gene data show CDR1 as MDHEN and CDR2 as SYDVKM. V shed 9 bases and J 4 bases; nucleotides not matched to a gene: 1. The CDR3 runs 12 residues. CDR3 DNA: TGTGCCAGTGGGACAGGGGGCACTGAAGCTTTCTTT. It is translated as CASGTGGTEAFF.

This chain links TRBV28 with TRBJ2-6; D possibly corresponds to TRBD2 (7 bases). There are 19 residues in the CDR3. V dropped 6 bases and J dropped 1 base, with 22 bases sitting between them. The germline V gene encodes CDR1 MDHEN and CDR2 SYDVKM. Here the CDR3 DNA reads TGTGCCAGCAGCCGAGGGGGGGCGAAGGGGGTTTCTGGGGCCAACGTCCTGACTTTC. It yields the protein CASSRGGAKGVSGANVLTF.

This clone has more than one count but fewer than ten. The chain recombines TRBV19 with TRBJ2-7; TRBD1 might be the D (6 bases). The V end was cut by 4 bases, the J end by 4 bases, with 11 bases between. Per the germline V gene, CDR1 is LNHDA and CDR2 is SQIVND (reference sequence). The CDR3 covers 13 residues. CDR3 sequence reads: CASSTQGSYEQYF. CDR3 sequence (DNA): TGTGCCAGTAGTACTCAGGGGAGTTACGAGCAGTACTTC. The complete variable domain, with remaining parts taken from reference TRBV19 and TRBJ2-7, reads DGGITQSPKYLFRKEGQNVTLSCEQNLNHDAMYWYRQDPGQGLRLIYYSQIVNDFQKGDIAEGYSVSREKKESFPLTVTSAQKNPTAFYLCASSTQGSYEQYFGPGTRLTVT.

This clone has just one count. Germline and junction disagree at one end, which may indicate a read error. The chain uses TRBV4-1 and TRBJ2-4, with D possibly TRBD1 on 7 matching bases. This CDR3 has 13 amino acids. In germline, CDR1 is MGHRA, CDR2 YSYEKL. CDR3 nucleotide sequence: TGCGCCAGCAGCCACGGCAGGGGGGATATTCGGTACTTC. Translated, it gives CASSHGRGDIRYF.

The chain recombines TRBV9 with TRBJ2-1; 9 bases agree with TRBD2. This CDR3 has 18 amino acids. Trimming took 0 bases from V and 7 from J; bases not matched to a gene: 14. CDR1 SGDLS and CDR2 YYNGEE come from the germline V gene. CDR3 residues: CASSVEIGVAGVSNEQFF. CDR3 bases: TGTGCCAGCAGCGTAGAAATTGGAGTAGCGGGAGTATCTAATGAGCAGTTCTTC.

This chain uses TRBV7-9 with TRBJ2-2; D is perhaps TRBD2 (6 bases). With 6 bases removed from V and 1 base from J, the gap between germline ends came to 12 bases. The CDR3 length is 15 residues. CDR1 SEHNR and CDR2 FQNEAQ come from the germline V gene (reference sequence). The CDR3 bases are TGTGCCAGCAGGGGGGGACGGATGAACACCGGGGAGCTGTTTTTT. Translating it yields CASRGGRMNTGELFF.

This clone was observed once. The chain is built from TRBV18 and TRBJ2-1; 8 bases match TRBD1. Per germline, CDR1 KGHSH and CDR2 LQKENI. This CDR3 spans 14 amino acids. J gave up 6 bases and V 4 bases, and 5 bases lay outside the gene matches. The CDR3, as DNA: TGTGCCAGCTCACACGGACAGGGAATCAATGAGCAGTTCTTC. It encodes CASSHGQGINEQFF.

The rearrangement uses TRBV6-5 and TRBJ2-1; 8 bases are a match to TRBD2. Looked up from germline, CDR1 is MNHEY and CDR2 is SVGAGI. V lost 3 bases, J lost 3 bases, and 1 base stayed unmatched. The CDR3 runs 14 residues. This CDR3 is CASSYGTSYNEQFF. CDR3 DNA sequence: TGTGCCAGCAGTTATGGGACTAGCTACAATGAGCAGTTCTTC.

V gene TRBV28 combines with J gene TRBJ2-2; 7 bases fit TRBD2. CDR1 is MDHEN, CDR2 SYDVKM, per germline. The CDR3 covers 17 residues. Trimming cost V 3 bases and J 0 bases; bases outside gene matches: 7. CDR3 residues: CASSLGRGVTNTGELFF. CDR3 nucleotide sequence: TGTGCCAGCAGTTTGGGACGGGGGGTAACGAACACCGGGGAGCTGTTTTTT.

The genes are TRBV7-2 and TRBJ2-5; 12 bases are shared with TRBD1. With 1 base clipped from V and 1 base from J, the junction kept 10 bases outside the gene matches. The CDR3 runs to 19 residues. CDR1 is SGHTA and CDR2 is FQGNSA in the germline V gene. CDR3 bases: TGTGCCAGCAGCTTAGTCTCGGGGACAGGGGGCCGGTCCCAAGAGACCCAGTACTTC. Translating gives CASSLVSGTGGRSQETQYF.

The genes are TRBV6-5 and TRBJ2-7; D is perhaps TRBD1 (6 bases). V was pared by 0 bases and J by 2 bases, with 8 bases between. CDR1 and CDR2 from the germline V gene are MNHEY and SVGAGI. This CDR3 has 14 residues. The CDR3, as DNA: TGTGCCAGCAGTTACTCCGCAGGGGCCTACGAGCAGTACTTC. Translation: CASSYSAGAYEQYF.

The chain combines TRBV30 with TRBJ1-4; D gene uncertain. The germline CDR1 and CDR2 sequences are GTSNPN and SVGIG (reference sequence). Trimming pared 0 bases from V and 10 bases from J, leaving 12 bases between. The CDR3 extends over 13 amino acids. CDR3: CAWSVTSVGKLFF. The CDR3 DNA sequence: TGTGCCTGGAGTGTGACTAGCGTTGGAAAACTGTTTTTT.

The chain uses TRBV27 and TRBJ2-1, with 11 bases fitting TRBD2. J lost 5 bases, V lost 5 bases, and 8 bases had no gene match. CDR3 size: 16 residues. Germline CDR1 MNHEY, CDR2 SMNVEV (reference sequence). CDR3 region: CASSPLAGGQDNEQFF. The CDR3 DNA reads as TGTGCCAGCAGTCCCCTAGCGGGAGGTCAAGACAATGAGCAGTTCTTC.

This clone was found once. The rearrangement uses TRBV28 and TRBJ2-5; TRBD2 matches at 7 bases. The germline V gene encodes CDR1 MDHEN and CDR2 SYDVKM. This CDR3 has 16 amino acids. With 6 bases clipped from V and 5 bases from J, the junction kept 15 bases outside the gene matches. The CDR3 DNA reads TGTGCCAGCAGCCCAGAGTCGGGAGGCCGACGGGAGACCCAGTACTTC. Its translation: CASSPESGGRRETQYF.